The T cell receptor (beta chain) under discussion was sequenced for a study of T-cell reconstitution after alpha-beta-depleted transplantation in children (TCRdb year 2016). A note on the overall study: T-cell immune reconstitution after TCRalphabeta/CD19-depleted allogeneic hematopoietic cell transplantation in children was quantitatively tracked in the study by means of TCR repertoire profiling. Overall results and qualifications from the work: In some patients, high TCRbeta diversity at day 60 was attributed to recipient T cells and intrathymic progenitors that had survived conditioning. Apparently early alphabetaT-cell count recovery about two months after transplant reportedly relied on only several hundred rapidly expanded clones derived from non-depleted graft cells. Over subsequent months, a decline in hyperexpanded clone frequencies was noted, and after one year, T-cell counts and TCRbeta diversity were mostly ascribed to newly produced T cells.

The CDR3 contains 17 residues, cysteine and phenylalanine counted. Only the CDR3 DNA stays, 51 bases, in frame from base 1. Ends trimmed: V by 0 bases, J by 7 bases; bases unmatched to a gene: 9. The germline V gene gives CDR1 as MGHRA and CDR2 as YSYEKL. The intended sense of this specimen's treatment or condition label: allogeneic hematopoietic cell transplantation with graft depleted of TCRalphabeta T cells and CD19 B cells. TCRalphabeta/CD19-depleted allogeneic hematopoietic cell grafts were given to the transplant recipients, all of whom were children. This clonotype was picked up a small number of times. It has no known antigen specificity. There are no base qualities to consult, and no much larger clone falls within one base. The method was PCR. Reads for this sample came from an Illumina HiSeq 2500. To normalize quantification of the TCRbeta repertoire, the TCR libraries were built with molecular barcoding that relied on unique molecular identifiers. TCRdb trimmed the raw reads at Q25, called clones with MiXCR and kept productive beta chains. All rows with the same CDR3 protein become a single entry with the most common DNA and genes. The sample table records about 980,000 distinct CDR3 sequences; under 30% of these occur just once. The ten most abundant clones make up more than 25% of the sample.

The chain links TRBV4-1 with TRBJ1-6, with 7 middle bases fitting TRBD1. This sequence originates from a boy under two years old who had a stem cell transplant for SCID, so the T cells may come from the graft donor. Source: PBMCs, mostly from graft donor cells, taken 360 days after TCRalphabeta/CD19-depleted stem cell transplant. The DNA sequence is TGCGCCAGCAGCCAAGAGTTACGTCAGGGGGGAAATTCACCCCTCCACTTT. It codes for CASSQELRQGGNSPLHF.